These 15 T cell receptor beta chains came from one sample sequenced in a study of T cell responses to AZD1222 COVID-19 vaccine (dated by TCRdb to 2020 to 2022). The library was prepared using the immunoSEQ multiplex PCR assay. TCRdb holds this immuneACCESS table with in-frame rearrangements only. Some clones are missing; in checked studies, unresolved V genes explain under half, and the rest has no known cause. Present in this sample are fewer than 250,000 clones, about 93% of which were seen just once. 1% of the sample lies in the top ten. What the time point label conveys for this sample: baseline before first vaccination. This sample's treatment or condition label indicates: meningococcal conjugate vaccine given as trial control. The sample was peripheral blood, taken on day 0 of MenACWY control vaccination. Every receptor here comes from an adult in good health.

V usage is TRBV3-1 (or the pseudogene TRBV3-2) and J usage is TRBJ1-1; D is perhaps TRBD1 (5 bases). Trimming left V 1 base short and J 7 bases short, with 13 bases between. The germline gives CDR1 LGHDT, CDR2 YNNKEL (reference sequence). The CDR3 contains 14 residues. The CDR3 spells CASSQATGHIEAFF. In nucleotides, the CDR3 is TGTGCCAGCAGCCAAGCCACAGGACACATTGAAGCTTTCTTT.

The rearrangement joins TRBV12-3 or TRBV12-4 to TRBJ1-1; unclear D gene. Trimming cost V 6 bases and J 11 bases, with 13 bases left between them. This CDR3 has 11 amino acids. CDR3: CASSQRTGAFF. The CDR3 DNA follows: TGTGCCAGCAGCCAACGTACCGGTGCTTTCTTT.

The chain couples TRBV9 to TRBJ2-3; the match to TRBD1 covers 9 bases. Germline CDR1 is SGDLS and CDR2 is YYNGEE. The CDR3 has 15 residues. V dropped 1 base and J dropped 1; count of bases not matched to a gene: 1. The CDR3 sequence: CASSVWTGGTDTQYF. In nucleotides, the CDR3 is TGTGCCAGCAGCGTATGGACAGGGGGCACAGATACGCAGTATTTT.

The rearrangement joins TRBV28 to TRBJ1-5; TRBD1 matches at 10 bases. V gave up 7 bases and J gave up 5 bases; unmatched junction bases: 14. CDR1 is MDHEN and CDR2 is SYDVKM in the germline V gene. The CDR3 is made up of 17 amino acids. DNA of the CDR3: TGTGCCAGCACCCCATACGGGACAGGGGCGTTATATCAGCCCCAGCATTTT. This codes for CASTPYGTGALYQPQHF.

The rearrangement uses TRBV6-1 and TRBJ1-5; D not resolved. The germline V and J ends were trimmed by 0 bases and 6 bases, with 9 bases remaining between them. The CDR3 is 14 amino acids. Germline assignment: CDR1 MNHNS and CDR2 SASEGT. The CDR3 sequence is CASSEAVDGQPQHF. As DNA, the CDR3 is TGTGCCAGCAGTGAAGCGGTGGACGGTCAGCCCCAGCATTTT.

The rearrangement uses TRBV4-1 and TRBJ2-5, with 7 nucleotides matching TRBD1. The length of the CDR3 is 14 residues. CDR1 and CDR2 from the germline V gene are MGHRA and YSYEKL. V gave up 4 bases and J gave up 4 bases; unmatched junction bases: 6. The CDR3 DNA reads TGCGCCAGCAGCCCCTCTGGGACAGTAGAGACCCAGTACTTC. As protein: CASSPSGTVETQYF.

The chain uses TRBV10-3 and TRBJ1-1; maybe TRBD1 (5 bases). Trimming cost V 3 bases and J 4 bases, with 15 bases left between them. The CDR3 has 15 residues. Germline lookup yields CDR1 ENHRY and CDR2 SYGVKD. The chain's CDR3 is CAISDSGRASTEAFF. CDR3 coding DNA: TGTGCCATCAGTGATTCGGGGCGAGCCAGCACTGAAGCTTTCTTT.

The J gene is TRBJ1-3, the V gene TRBV23-1; D is undetermined. TRBV23-1 is assigned to the ORF class and has an uncertain function. This CDR3 has 16 residues. Trimming stripped 4 bases from V and 0 bases from J, with 13 bases between. CDR3 DNA: TGCGCCAGCAGTCCCCGAACGGCGAGCTCTGGAAACACCATATATTTT. This encodes CASSPRTASSGNTIYF.

The chain joins TRBV9 to TRBJ2-3, with TRBD2 identical over 8 bases. The CDR3 runs 16 residues. Germline assignment: CDR1 SGDLS and CDR2 YYNGEE. Trimming took 3 bases from V and 1 from J; bases not matched to a gene: 7. As DNA, the CDR3 is TGTGCCAGCAGCGCGGGGGGGAGCGGGGGCACAGATACGCAGTATTTT. Translating gives CASSAGGSGGTDTQYF.

V usage is TRBV5-1 and J usage is TRBJ2-3, with D possibly matching TRBD2 (5 bases). This CDR3 has 13 residues. The germline V gene has CDR1 SGHRS and CDR2 YFSETQ. The V and J ends lost 4 bases and 0 bases respectively, with 6 bases between them. As DNA, the CDR3 is TGCGCCAGCAGCGAGGGTAGCACAGATACGCAGTATTTT. It codes for CASSEGSTDTQYF.

The chain uses TRBV5-1 and TRBJ1-3, with 8 bases identical to TRBD1. The CDR3 extends over 19 amino acids. The germline V gene encodes CDR1 SGHRS and CDR2 YFSETQ. The V and J ends lost 4 bases and 0 bases, in that order; junction bases with no gene match: 15. The chain's CDR3 is CASSRRPTGQAGSGNTIYF. DNA of the CDR3: TGCGCCAGCAGCCGTCGTCCCACGGGACAGGCTGGCTCTGGAAACACCATATATTTT.

This chain connects TRBV27 to TRBJ1-2; D call uncertain. Germline V CDR1 and CDR2: MNHEY, SMNVEV (reference sequence). Trimming took 1 base from V and 2 from J, leaving 8 bases between them. CDR3 size: 14 residues. Written as DNA, the CDR3 is TGTGCCAGCAGTTTATACGGGGAAAACTATGGCTACACCTTC. Translation: CASSLYGENYGYTF.

Notes on this clone: One junction end disagrees with the germline gene, perhaps due to a read error. The chain carries TRBV6-4 and TRBJ1-2, with D perhaps matching TRBD1 (6 bases). The germline CDR1 and CDR2 sequences are MRHNA and SNTAGT. CDR3 length equals 14 residues. CDR3 nucleotide sequence: TGTGCCAGCGGTGATGGGGGGCCCTTCTCTGGCTACACCTTC. Translated, it gives CASGDGGPFSGYTF.

J is TRBJ1-1 and V is TRBV5-5, with D unclear. The germline V and J ends were trimmed by 0 bases and 3 bases, with 3 bases remaining between them. This CDR3 comprises 12 residues. Germline values: CDR1 SGHKS, CDR2 YYEKEE (reference sequence). The CDR3 nucleotides are TGTGCCAGCAGCTTGGTGGACACTGAAGCTTTCTTT. Amino acids: CASSLVDTEAFF.

This rearrangement joins TRBV27 to TRBJ1-2; D is unclear. V lost 3 bases and J 7 bases, leaving 15 bases between the germline ends. The CDR3 spans 14 residues. CDR1 is MNHEY, CDR2 SMNVEV, per germline (reference sequence). This CDR3 reads CASSLSTSPTGYTF. The CDR3 nucleotides are TGTGCCAGCAGTTTGTCAACCAGTCCAACTGGCTACACCTTC.